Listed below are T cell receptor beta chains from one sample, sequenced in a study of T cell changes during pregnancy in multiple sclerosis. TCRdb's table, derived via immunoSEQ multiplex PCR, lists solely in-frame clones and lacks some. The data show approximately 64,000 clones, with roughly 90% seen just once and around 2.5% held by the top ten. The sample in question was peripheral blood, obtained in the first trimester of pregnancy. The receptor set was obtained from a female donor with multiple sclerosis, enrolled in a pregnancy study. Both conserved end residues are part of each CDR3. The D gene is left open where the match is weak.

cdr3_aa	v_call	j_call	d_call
CASSSPADTQYF	TRBV28	TRBJ2-3	.
CASTPWEGRAAFF	TRBV28	TRBJ1-1	.
CAIRSGYEQYF	TRBV10-3	TRBJ2-7	.
CAISEGTGTQETQYF	TRBV10-3	TRBJ2-5	TRBD1
CASSLPGIKVGELFF	TRBV28	TRBJ2-2	.
CASRGLTSAHEQFF	TRBV5-5	TRBJ2-1	TRBD2
CASSWTSGYNEQFF	TRBV2	TRBJ2-1	TRBD2
CASSQTSSGANVLTF	TRBV4-2	TRBJ2-6	.
CASSPHLDGLAGVNPQETQYF	TRBV7-8	TRBJ2-5	TRBD2
CASSREMAVNTGELFF	TRBV7-3	TRBJ2-2	.
CASSRGQLNTEAFF	TRBV19	TRBJ1-1	TRBD1
CASSLVGGSGNTIYF	TRBV11-2	TRBJ1-3	.
CASSIVTSASYNEQFF	TRBV19	TRBJ2-1	TRBD2
CASSGTGGPYNEQFF	TRBV6-4	TRBJ2-1	TRBD2
CAIRDRSTEAFF	TRBV10-3	TRBJ1-1	TRBD1
CAISESDTGPDTQYF	TRBV10-3	TRBJ2-3	.
CASSTRENTEAFF	TRBV5-4	TRBJ1-1	.
CASRDLTVMNTEAFF	TRBV6-1	TRBJ1-1	.
CASSVGSAGRLPSYEQYF	TRBV27	TRBJ2-7	.
CASSERTSGSTDTQYF	TRBV9	TRBJ2-3	TRBD2
CASSPPGQGREKLFF	TRBV5-1	TRBJ1-4	TRBD1
CASSRQGGTEAFF	TRBV4-1	TRBJ1-1	TRBD1
CASSFLEAWDTQYF	TRBV28	TRBJ2-3	.
CASSFWTSGSTDTQYF	TRBV19	TRBJ2-3	TRBD2
CASSRERGRTSYNEQFF	TRBV5-1	TRBJ2-1	.
CASSRPYSGNGTDTQYF	TRBV27	TRBJ2-3	TRBD2
CASSAVILAGPYNEQFF	TRBV5-1	TRBJ2-1	TRBD2
CASNPTGDGNTIYF	TRBV7-2	TRBJ1-3	TRBD1
CASSLGLAVGNEQFF	TRBV7-9	TRBJ2-1	TRBD2
CASSLGRERTQYF	TRBV28	TRBJ2-5	.
CATTGRSSYEQYF	TRBV19	TRBJ2-7	.
CASSLGGLETQYF	TRBV5-1	TRBJ2-5	.
CASSPGGRESTEAFF	TRBV11-3	TRBJ1-1	.
CASSLAGVGTDTQYF	TRBV7-9	TRBJ2-3	.
CASSHRDRAYEQYF	TRBV27	TRBJ2-7	TRBD1
CASSTGRMEETQYF	TRBV5-4	TRBJ2-5	.
CASSFDRGSYEQYF	TRBV5-1	TRBJ2-7	TRBD1